This T cell receptor (beta chain) was retrieved from a study of CD8 T cells in Susac syndrome. This CDR3 has 13 amino acids. Germline V gene data show CDR1 as DFQATT and CDR2 as SNEGSKA (reference sequence). V was pared by 3 bases and J by 3 bases, with 12 bases between. With random hexamers, reverse transcription was performed on about 0.5 to 1 ug of RNA. TCRdb fed the immunoSEQ multiplex PCR reads into MiXCR, producing one record per CDR3 protein. The table has approximately 300,000 distinct CDR3 sequences, approximately 90% seen once. TCR beta sequencing covered blood CD8+ and CD4+ T cells. Treatment-naive patients with stable or active relapsing-remitting disease were the multiple sclerosis controls. TEMRA cells were FACS-enriched, and CD8+ and CD4+ T cells were isolated negatively.

Sequenced material: CD8+ T cells from PBMCs. This clonotype originated in a human donor with multiple sclerosis. The chain employs TRBV20-1 and TRBJ2-7; D is possibly TRBD2 (5 bases). The CDR3 nucleotides read TGCAGTGCTAGGGGTAGCGTTGACTACGAGCAGTACTTC. Translating it yields CSARGSVDYEQYF.